Given below is one T cell receptor beta chain in context. Its antigen is not known. The data originate from a study of OX40 agonist ivuxolimab in advanced cancers. Whole-study context: Every 2 weeks, patients received ivuxolimab intravenously, dosed at 0.01 to 10 mg/kg. Study-wide points: The average count of expanded clones was higher among CD8+ T cells than among CD4+. Among the least clonally expanded were partial responders at 0.1-3.0 mg/kg.

Generated by immunoSEQ multiplex PCR, the TCRdb table keeps only in-frame clones and is missing some. The sample lists tens of thousands of clones; around 84% were seen once. Trimming pared 4 bases from V and 2 bases from J, leaving 11 bases between. CDR3 size: 14 residues. The germline V gene has CDR1 MDHEN and CDR2 SYDVKM. This chain connects TRBV28 to TRBJ1-1; D is uncertain. This specimen consisted of CD4+ or CD8+ T cells sorted from blood, obtained in a trial of the OX40 agonist ivuxolimab. The sequence was collected from an adult with an advanced solid tumor such as melanoma, head and neck, liver or kidney cancer. The CDR3 sequence: CASSSSGGNTEAFF. The DNA for the CDR3 is TGTGCCAGCAGTTCGAGCGGAGGAAACACTGAAGCTTTCTTT.